The clone carrying this TCR beta chain was detected only a few times. As yet, its antigen is unknown. In the PCR, 60 Vbeta and 13 Jbeta primers were used. As handled by the study authors: It was a later analysis that counted roughly 79 million unique TCR beta chains, of which some 9.9 million were shared. The data were produced by immunoSEQ multiplex PCR, yet TCRdb's version contains in-frame clones alone and is incomplete. That table gives V, J and clone size, and the DNA gave D and trimming. The repertoire holds 65,000 to 100,000 clones, 60% to 80% seen once, with 6% in the top ten. The data are from a study of cytomegalovirus exposure and HLA in healthy donors. Study findings and constraints: When analyzed later, the rates of TCR association showed variation by HLA locus, with DRB1 the most and HLA-C the fewest.

This receptor was taken from a female donor in good health and CMV-seronegative. The material sequenced was PBMCs.

The CDR3 DNA follows: TGTGCCAGCAGCTCAGACCAGGGGGCTAGTTACGAGCAGTACTTC. Residues: CASSSDQGASYEQYF. The J gene is TRBJ2-7, the V gene TRBV7-9; 8 bases fit TRBD1. This CDR3 has 15 amino acids. Germline trimming cut 4 bases from V and 4 bases from J; bases unmatched to any gene: 9. Germline CDR1 and CDR2: SEHNR and FQNEAQ (reference sequence).